The T cell receptor (beta chain) described here comes from a study of blood T cell repertoires in COVID-19. Germline lookup yields CDR1 SGHRS and CDR2 YFSETQ. V shed 0 bases and J shed 3 bases, with 17 bases lying between them. CDR3 size: 17 residues. The table came from immunoSEQ multiplex PCR; TCRdb's copy has only in-frame clones and leaves some out. The data show around 260,000 clones, 75% to 90% seen once. This clone was recorded only once. The TCR originated in a middle-aged woman who had recovered from COVID-19. The material sequenced was peripheral blood. This chain connects TRBV5-1 to TRBJ2-3, with D perhaps TRBD2 (6 bases). Here the CDR3 reads CASSLARGTGGTDTQYF. The CDR3 DNA reads TGCGCCAGCAGCTTGGCCCGCGGGACTGGTGGTACAGATACGCAGTATTTT. Looking up the rest from reference TRBV5-1 and TRBJ2-3 gives the full variable domain: KAGVTQTPRYLIKTRGQQVTLSCSPISGHRSVSWYQQTPGQGLQFLFEYFSETQRNKGNFPGRFSGRQFSNSRSEMNVSTLELGDSALYLCASSLARGTGGTDTQYFGPGTRLTVL.